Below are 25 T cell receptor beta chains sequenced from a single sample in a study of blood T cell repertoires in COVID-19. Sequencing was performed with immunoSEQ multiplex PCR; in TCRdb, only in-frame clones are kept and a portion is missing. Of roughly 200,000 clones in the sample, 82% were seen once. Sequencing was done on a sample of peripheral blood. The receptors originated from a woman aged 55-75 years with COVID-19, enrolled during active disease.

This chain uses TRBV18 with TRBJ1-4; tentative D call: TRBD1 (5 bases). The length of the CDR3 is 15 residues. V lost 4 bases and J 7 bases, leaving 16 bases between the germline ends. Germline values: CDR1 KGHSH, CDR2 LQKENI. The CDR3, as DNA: TGTGCCAGCTCACTGGCGGGACTGTCCTCTGAAAAACTGTTTTTT. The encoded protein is CASSLAGLSSEKLFF.

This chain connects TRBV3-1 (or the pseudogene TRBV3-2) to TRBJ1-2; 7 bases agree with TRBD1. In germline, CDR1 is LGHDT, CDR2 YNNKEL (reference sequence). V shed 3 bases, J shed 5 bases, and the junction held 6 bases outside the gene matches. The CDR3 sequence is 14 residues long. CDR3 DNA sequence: TGTGCCAGCAGCCACGTACAGGGGACTTATGGCTACACCTTC. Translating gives CASSHVQGTYGYTF.

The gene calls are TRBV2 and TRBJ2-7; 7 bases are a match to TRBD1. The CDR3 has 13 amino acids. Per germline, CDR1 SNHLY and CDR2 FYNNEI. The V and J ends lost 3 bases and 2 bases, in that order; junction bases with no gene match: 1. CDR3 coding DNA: TGTGCCAGCAGTGAGACAGGGACCTACGAGCAGTACGTC. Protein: CASSETGTYEQYV.

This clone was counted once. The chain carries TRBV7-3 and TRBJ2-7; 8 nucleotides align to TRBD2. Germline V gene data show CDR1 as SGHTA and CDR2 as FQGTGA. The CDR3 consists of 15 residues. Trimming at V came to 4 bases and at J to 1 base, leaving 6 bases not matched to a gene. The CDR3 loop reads CASSSTSGASYEQYF. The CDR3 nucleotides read TGTGCCAGCAGCTCAACTAGCGGAGCGTCCTACGAGCAGTACTTC.

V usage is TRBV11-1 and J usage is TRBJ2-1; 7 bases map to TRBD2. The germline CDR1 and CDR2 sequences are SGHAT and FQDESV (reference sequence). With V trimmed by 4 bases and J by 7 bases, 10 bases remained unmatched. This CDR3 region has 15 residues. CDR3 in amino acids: CASSYPGLPRNEQFF. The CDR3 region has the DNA TGTGCCAGCAGCTACCCGGGACTACCGCGGAATGAGCAGTTCTTC.

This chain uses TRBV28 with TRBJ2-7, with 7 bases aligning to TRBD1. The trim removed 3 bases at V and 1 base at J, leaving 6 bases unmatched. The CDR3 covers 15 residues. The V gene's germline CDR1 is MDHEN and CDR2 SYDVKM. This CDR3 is CASSFGTARSYEQYF. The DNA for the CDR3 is TGTGCCAGCAGTTTCGGGACAGCCCGTTCCTACGAGCAGTACTTC.

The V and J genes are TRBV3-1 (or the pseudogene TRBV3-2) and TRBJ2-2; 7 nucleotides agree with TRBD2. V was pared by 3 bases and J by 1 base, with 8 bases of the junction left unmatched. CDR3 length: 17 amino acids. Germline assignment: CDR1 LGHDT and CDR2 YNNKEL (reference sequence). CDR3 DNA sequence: TGTGCCAGCAGCCAGGTGAGCCAGCGGGGGAACACCGGGGAGCTGTTTTTT. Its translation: CASSQVSQRGNTGELFF.

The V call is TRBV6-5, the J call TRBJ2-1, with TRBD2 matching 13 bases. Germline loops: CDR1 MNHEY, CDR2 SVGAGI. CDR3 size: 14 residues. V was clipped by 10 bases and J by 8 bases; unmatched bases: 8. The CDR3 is CATHTSGRAYEQFF. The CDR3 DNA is TGTGCCACCCATACTAGCGGGAGGGCCTATGAGCAGTTCTTC.

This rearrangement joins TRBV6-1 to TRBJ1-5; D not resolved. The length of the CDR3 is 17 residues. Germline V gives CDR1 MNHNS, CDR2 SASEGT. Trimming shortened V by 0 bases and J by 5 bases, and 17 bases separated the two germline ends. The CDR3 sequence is CASSEALQATSDQPQHF. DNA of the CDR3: TGTGCCAGCAGTGAAGCGCTTCAAGCTACTAGTGATCAGCCCCAGCATTTT.

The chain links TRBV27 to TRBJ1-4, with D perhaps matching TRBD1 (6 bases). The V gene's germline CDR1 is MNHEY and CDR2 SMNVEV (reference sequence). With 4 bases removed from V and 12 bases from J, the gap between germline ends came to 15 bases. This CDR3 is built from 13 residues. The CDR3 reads CASSYRVGRELFF. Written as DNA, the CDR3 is TGTGCCAGCAGTTACAGGGTAGGAAGGGAACTGTTTTTT.

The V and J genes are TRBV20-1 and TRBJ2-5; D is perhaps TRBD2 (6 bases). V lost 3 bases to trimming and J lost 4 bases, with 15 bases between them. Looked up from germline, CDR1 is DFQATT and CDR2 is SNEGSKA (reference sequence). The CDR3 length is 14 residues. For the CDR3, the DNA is TGCAGTGCTAGTCCCGGGGAAGCGGGAGAGACCCAGTACTTC. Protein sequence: CSASPGEAGETQYF.

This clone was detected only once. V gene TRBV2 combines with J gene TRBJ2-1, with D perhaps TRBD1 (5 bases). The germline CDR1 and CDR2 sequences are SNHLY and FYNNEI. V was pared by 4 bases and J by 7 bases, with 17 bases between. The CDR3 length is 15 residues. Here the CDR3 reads CASSARQGNGNEQFF. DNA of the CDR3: TGTGCCAGCAGTGCACGGCAGGGAAACGGTAATGAGCAGTTCTTC. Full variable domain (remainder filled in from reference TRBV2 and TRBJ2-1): EPEVTQTPSHQVTQMGQEVILRCVPISNHLYFYWYRQILGQKVEFLVSFYNNEISEKSEIFDDQFSVERPDGSNFTLKIRSTKLEDSAMYFCASSARQGNGNEQFFGPGTRLTVL.

Written as DNA, the CDR3 is TGTGCCAGCAGTCTAGATAAGCGGGAGCAGTTCTTC. As protein: CASSLDKREQFF. The chain is built from TRBV6-6 and TRBJ2-1; tentatively, D is TRBD2 (5 bases). Between the trimmed V and J ends, which lost 5 bases and 10 bases, there was a span of 12 bases. The CDR3 consists of 12 residues. Germline V gene sequence: CDR1 MNHNY, CDR2 SVGAGI (reference sequence).

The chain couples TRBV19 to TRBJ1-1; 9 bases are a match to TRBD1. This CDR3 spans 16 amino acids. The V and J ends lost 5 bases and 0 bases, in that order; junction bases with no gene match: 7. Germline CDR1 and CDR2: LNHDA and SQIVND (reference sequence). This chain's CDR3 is CASSAWDRALNTEAFF. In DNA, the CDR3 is TGTGCCAGTAGTGCTTGGGACAGGGCCTTGAACACTGAAGCTTTCTTT.

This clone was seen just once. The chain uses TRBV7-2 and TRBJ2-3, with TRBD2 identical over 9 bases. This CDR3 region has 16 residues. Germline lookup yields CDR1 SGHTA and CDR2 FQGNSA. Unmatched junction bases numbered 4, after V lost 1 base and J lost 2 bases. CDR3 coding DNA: TGTGCCAGCAGCTTAGTAGGCGGGAGGGCCACAGATACGCAGTATTTT. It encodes CASSLVGGRATDTQYF.

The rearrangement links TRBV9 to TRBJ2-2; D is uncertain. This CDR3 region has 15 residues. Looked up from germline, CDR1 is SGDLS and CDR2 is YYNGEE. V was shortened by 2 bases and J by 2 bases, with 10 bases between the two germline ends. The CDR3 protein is CASSVNSINTGELFF. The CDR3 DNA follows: TGTGCCAGCAGCGTTAACTCTATCAACACCGGGGAGCTGTTTTTT.

The CDR3 DNA is TGTGCCAGCAGTTTCGCCTCGGGGGTCGGGGAGCTGTTTTTT. Translation gives CASSFASGVGELFF. The chain links TRBV28 to TRBJ2-2; a possible D gene is TRBD2 (6 bases). V lost 3 bases, J lost 7 bases, and 12 bases lay in between. The CDR3 spans 14 residues. Germline V gene lookup returns CDR1 MDHEN and CDR2 SYDVKM. The variable domain in full, completed from reference TRBV28 and TRBJ2-2, reads DVKVTQSSRYLVKRTGEKVFLECVQDMDHENMFWYRQDPGLGLRLIYFSYDVKMKEKGDIPEGYSVSREKKERFSLILESASTNQTSMYLCASSFASGVGELFFGEGSRLTVL.

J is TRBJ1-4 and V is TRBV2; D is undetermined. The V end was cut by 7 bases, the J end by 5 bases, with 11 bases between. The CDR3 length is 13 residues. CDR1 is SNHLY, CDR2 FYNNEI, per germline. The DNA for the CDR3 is TGTGCCAGCACCCGGGGAGTGAATGAAAAACTGTTTTTT. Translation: CASTRGVNEKLFF.

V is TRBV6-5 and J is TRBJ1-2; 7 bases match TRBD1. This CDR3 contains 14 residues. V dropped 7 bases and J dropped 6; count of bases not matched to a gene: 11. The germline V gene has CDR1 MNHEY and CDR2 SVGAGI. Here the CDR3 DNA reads TGTGCCAGCACCCCCCAAGGGGGCGGGAATGGCTACACCTTC. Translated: CASTPQGGGNGYTF.

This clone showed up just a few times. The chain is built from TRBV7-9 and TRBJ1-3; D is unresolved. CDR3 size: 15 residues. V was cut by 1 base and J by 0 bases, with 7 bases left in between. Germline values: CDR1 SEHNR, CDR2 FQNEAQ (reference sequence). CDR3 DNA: TGTGCCAGCAGCTTAGACGGTATCTCTGGAAACACCATATATTTT. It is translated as CASSLDGISGNTIYF.

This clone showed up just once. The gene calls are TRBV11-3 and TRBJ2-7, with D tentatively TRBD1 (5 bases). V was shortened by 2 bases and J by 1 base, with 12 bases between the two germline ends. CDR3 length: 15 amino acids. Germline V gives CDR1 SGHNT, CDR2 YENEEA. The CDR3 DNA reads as TGTGCCAGCAGCTTACCGAAGAACAGGTCCTACGAGCAGTACGTC. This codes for CASSLPKNRSYEQYV.

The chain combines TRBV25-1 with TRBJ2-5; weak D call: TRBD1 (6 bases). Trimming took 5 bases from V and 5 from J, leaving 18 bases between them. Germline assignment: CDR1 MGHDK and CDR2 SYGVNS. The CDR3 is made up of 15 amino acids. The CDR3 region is CASSLGASFEETQYF. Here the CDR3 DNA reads TGTGCCAGCAGTCTGGGGGCGAGTTTTGAGGAGACCCAGTACTTC.

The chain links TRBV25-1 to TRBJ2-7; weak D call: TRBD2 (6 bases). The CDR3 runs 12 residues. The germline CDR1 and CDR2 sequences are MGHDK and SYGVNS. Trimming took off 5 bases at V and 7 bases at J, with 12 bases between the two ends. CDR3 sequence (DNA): TGTGCCAGCAGTTTTGGGAGGAATGAGCAGTACTTC. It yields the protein CASSFGRNEQYF.

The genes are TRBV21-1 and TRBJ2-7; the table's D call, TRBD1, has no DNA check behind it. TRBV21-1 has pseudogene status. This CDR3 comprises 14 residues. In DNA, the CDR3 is TGTGCCAGCAGCACCCTTGACAGGGCCTACGAGCAGTACGTC. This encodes CASSTLDRAYEQYV.

As DNA, the CDR3 is TGTGCCAGCGGGACACTAAACAATCAGCCCCAGCATTTT. Its protein is CASGTLNNQPQHF. The V gene is TRBV27, the J gene TRBJ1-5, with D perhaps TRBD1 (6 bases). CDR3 size: 13 residues. Trimming removed 8 bases from V and 3 bases from J, with 11 bases in between. Per germline, CDR1 MNHEY and CDR2 SMNVEV (reference sequence).